This T cell receptor (beta chain) is from a study of cytotoxic CD8 clonotypes in ibrutinib-treated CLL. Looking at the study overall: Response was recorded as partial in some 24 patients and complete in 2; at median roughly 73 months, approximately 15 remained remitted and about 12 had progressed. The study's findings and limits: Private clonotypes, not public ones, expanded at ibrutinib response. Clonality was higher at ibrutinib response and returned toward baseline at progression.

Notes on this clone: Its target is not known.

The data were produced by immunoSEQ multiplex PCR, yet TCRdb's version contains in-frame clones alone and is incomplete. The data show more than 85,000 clones, with 70% to 80% seen just once and around 23% held by the top ten. V was trimmed by 5 bases and J by 5 bases, leaving 16 bases between them. CDR1 SGHVS and CDR2 FNYEAQ come from the germline V gene. The CDR3 totals 14 residues. The sequencing here drew on PBMCs, taken after 24 months of ibrutinib treatment. The sequence was obtained from a human donor with chronic lymphocytic leukemia. The chain has TRBV7-6 and TRBJ2-7; D possibly uses TRBD1 or TRBD2 (5 bases each). This CDR3 reads CASSQGVGFHEQYF. The DNA for the CDR3 is TGTGCCAGCAGCCAGGGAGTCGGGTTCCACGAGCAGTACTTC.